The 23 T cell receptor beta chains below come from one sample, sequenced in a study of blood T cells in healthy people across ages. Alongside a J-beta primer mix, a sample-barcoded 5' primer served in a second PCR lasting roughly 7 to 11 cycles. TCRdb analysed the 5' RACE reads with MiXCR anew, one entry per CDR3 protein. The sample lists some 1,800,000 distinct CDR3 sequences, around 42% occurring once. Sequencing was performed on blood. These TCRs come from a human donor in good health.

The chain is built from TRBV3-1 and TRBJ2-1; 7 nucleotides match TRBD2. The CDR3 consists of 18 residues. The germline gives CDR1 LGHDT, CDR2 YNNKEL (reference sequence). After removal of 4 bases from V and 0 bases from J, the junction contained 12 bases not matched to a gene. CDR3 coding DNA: TGTGCCAGCAGCCCCTCAGGGCCAGCGGGGCGCTCCTACAATGAGCAGTTCTTC. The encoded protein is CASSPSGPAGRSYNEQFF.

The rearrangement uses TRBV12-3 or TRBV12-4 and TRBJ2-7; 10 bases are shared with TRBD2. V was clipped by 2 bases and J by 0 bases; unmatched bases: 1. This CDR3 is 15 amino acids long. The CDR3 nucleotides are TGTGCCAGCAGTTTAACTAGCGGGGTCTCCTACGAGCAGTACTTC. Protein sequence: CASSLTSGVSYEQYF.

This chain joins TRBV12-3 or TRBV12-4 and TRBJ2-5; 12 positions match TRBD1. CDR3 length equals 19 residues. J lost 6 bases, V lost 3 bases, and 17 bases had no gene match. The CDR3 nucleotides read TGTGCCAGCAGTTTGGGGCCGGGACAGGGGGCTTTTACTTCGCAGACCCAGTACTTC. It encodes CASSLGPGQGAFTSQTQYF.

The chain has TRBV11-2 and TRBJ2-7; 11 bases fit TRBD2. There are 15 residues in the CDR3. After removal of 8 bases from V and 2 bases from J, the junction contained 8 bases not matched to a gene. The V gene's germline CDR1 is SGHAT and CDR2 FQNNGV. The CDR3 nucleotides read TGTGCCAGCTCCCGGGTAGCGGGGGGGACCTACGAGCAGTACTTC. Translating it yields CASSRVAGGTYEQYF.

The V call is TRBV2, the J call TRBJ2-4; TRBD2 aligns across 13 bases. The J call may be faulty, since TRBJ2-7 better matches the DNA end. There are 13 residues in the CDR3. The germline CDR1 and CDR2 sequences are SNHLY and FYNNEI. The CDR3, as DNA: TGTGCCATCTCGGGACTAGCGGGGAACGAGCAGTACTTC. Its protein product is CAISGLAGNEQYF.

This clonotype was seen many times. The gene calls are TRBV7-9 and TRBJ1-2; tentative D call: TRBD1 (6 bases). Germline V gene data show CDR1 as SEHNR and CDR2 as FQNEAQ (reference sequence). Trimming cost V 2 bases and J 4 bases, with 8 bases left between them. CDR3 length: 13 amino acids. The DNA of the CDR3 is TGTGCCAGCAGCTTACAGGGGATCTATGGCTACACCTTC. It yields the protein CASSLQGIYGYTF.

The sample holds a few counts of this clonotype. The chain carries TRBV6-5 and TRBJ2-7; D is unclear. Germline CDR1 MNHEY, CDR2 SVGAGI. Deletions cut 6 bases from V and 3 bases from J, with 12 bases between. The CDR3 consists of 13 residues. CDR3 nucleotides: TGTGCCAGCAGCTCCGGGTTCTTCTACGAGCAGTACTTC. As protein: CASSSGFFYEQYF.

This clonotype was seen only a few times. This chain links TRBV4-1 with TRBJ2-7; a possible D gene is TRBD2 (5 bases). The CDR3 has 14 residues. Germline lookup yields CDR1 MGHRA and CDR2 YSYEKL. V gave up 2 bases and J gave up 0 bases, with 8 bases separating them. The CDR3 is CASSQIGDSYEQYF. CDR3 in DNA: TGCGCCAGCAGCCAAATCGGGGACTCCTACGAGCAGTACTTC.

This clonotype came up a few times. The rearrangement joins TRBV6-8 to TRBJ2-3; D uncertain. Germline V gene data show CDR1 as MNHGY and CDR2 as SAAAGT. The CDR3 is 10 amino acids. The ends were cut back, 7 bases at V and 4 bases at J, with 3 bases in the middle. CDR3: CASIADTQYF. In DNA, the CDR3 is TGTGCCAGCATCGCAGATACGCAGTATTTT.

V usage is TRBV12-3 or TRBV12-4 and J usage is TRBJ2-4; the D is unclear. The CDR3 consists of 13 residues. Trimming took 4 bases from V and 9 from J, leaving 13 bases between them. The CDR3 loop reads CASSSSELGIQYF. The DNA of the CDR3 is TGTGCCAGCAGTTCTAGTGAATTGGGCATTCAGTACTTC.

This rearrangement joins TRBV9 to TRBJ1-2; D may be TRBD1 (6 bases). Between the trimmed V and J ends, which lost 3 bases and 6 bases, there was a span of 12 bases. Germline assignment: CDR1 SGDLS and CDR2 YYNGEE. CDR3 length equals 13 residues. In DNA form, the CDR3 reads TGTGCCAGCAGCGAGCGGCGGGGGCATGGCTACACCTTC. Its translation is CASSERRGHGYTF. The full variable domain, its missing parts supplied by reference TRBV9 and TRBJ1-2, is DSGVTQTPKHLITATGQRVTLRCSPRSGDLSVYWYQQSLDQGLQFLIQYYNGEERAKGNILERFSAQQFPDLHSELNLSSLELGDSALYFCASSERRGHGYTFGSGTRLTVV.

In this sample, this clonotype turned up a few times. The CDR3 DNA reads TGTGCCAGCAGCTTAGAATGGAGGGAGTCTGTCGATGAGCAGTTCTTC. It codes for CASSLEWRESVDEQFF. This sequence joins TRBV7-2 and TRBJ2-1; D possibly corresponds to TRBD2 (6 bases). This CDR3 has 16 amino acids. Germline-derived CDR1 and CDR2 are SGHTA and FQGNSA. Trimming took off 1 base at V and 8 bases at J, with 18 bases between the two ends. Full variable domain (outside the CDR3, taken from reference TRBV7-2 and TRBJ2-1): GAGVSQSPSNKVTEKGKDVELRCDPISGHTALYWYRQSLGQGLEFLIYFQGNSAPDKSGLPSDRFSAERTGGSVSTLTIQRTQQEDSAVYLCASSLEWRESVDEQFFGPGTRLTVL.

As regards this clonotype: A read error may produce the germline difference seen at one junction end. CDR3 DNA sequence: TGTGCCAGCAGTCCGGGGGACAGGGGATGGGCTGGCCACACCTTC. As protein: CASSPGDRGWAGHTF. The rearrangement links TRBV27 to TRBJ1-2; 10 bases fit TRBD1. Germline V gene data show CDR1 as MNHEY and CDR2 as SMNVEV (reference sequence). The CDR3 contains 15 residues.

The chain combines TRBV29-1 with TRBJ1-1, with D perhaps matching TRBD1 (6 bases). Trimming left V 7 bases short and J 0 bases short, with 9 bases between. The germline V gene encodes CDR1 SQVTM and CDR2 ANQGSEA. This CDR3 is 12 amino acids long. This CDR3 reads CSGQVLNTEAFF. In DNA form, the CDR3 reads TGCAGCGGACAGGTCTTGAACACTGAAGCTTTCTTT.

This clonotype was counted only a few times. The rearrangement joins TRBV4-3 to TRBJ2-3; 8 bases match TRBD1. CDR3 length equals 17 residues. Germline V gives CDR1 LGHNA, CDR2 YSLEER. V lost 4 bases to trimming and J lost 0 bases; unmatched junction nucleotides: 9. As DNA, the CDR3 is TGCGCCAGCAGCCTAGAGGGACAGGTCTCTAGCACAGATACGCAGTATTTT. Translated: CASSLEGQVSSTDTQYF.

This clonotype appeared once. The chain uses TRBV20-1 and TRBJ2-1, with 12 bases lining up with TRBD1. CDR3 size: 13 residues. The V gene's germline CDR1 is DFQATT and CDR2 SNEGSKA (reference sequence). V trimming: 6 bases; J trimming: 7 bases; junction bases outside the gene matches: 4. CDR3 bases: TGCAGTGCCGGGACAGGGGGCAAAAATGAGCAGTTCTTC. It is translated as CSAGTGGKNEQFF.

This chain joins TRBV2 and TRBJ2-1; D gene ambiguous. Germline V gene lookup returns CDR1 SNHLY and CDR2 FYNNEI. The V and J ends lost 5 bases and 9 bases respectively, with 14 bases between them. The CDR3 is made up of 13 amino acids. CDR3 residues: CASSSEVDGEQFF. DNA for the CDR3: TGTGCCAGCAGTTCCGAAGTAGACGGTGAGCAGTTCTTC.

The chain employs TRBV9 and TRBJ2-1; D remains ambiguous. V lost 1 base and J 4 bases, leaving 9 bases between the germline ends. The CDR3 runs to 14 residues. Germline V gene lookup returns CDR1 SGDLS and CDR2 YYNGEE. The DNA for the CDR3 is TGTGCCAGCAGCGTATCGTCCAGATACAATGAGCAGTTCTTC. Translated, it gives CASSVSSRYNEQFF.

The CDR3 nucleotides read TGCAGTGCTAGGGAGAAGGGGGGACAGGGATCCAATCAGCCCCAGCATTTT. Protein product: CSAREKGGQGSNQPQHF. The rearrangement uses TRBV20-1 and TRBJ1-5; 9 positions match TRBD1. CDR3 length equals 17 residues. V was clipped by 3 bases and J by 3 bases; unmatched bases: 12. Germline V gene sequence: CDR1 DFQATT, CDR2 SNEGSKA (reference sequence).

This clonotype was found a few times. The CDR3 reads CASFQGYSTGVDNEQFF. CDR3 DNA sequence: TGCGCCAGCTTCCAGGGTTACTCGACAGGGGTTGATAATGAGCAGTTCTTC. J is TRBJ2-1 and V is TRBV5-1, with 8 bases that match TRBD1. Per germline, CDR1 SGHRS and CDR2 YFSETQ. The V and J ends lost 7 bases and 7 bases, in that order; junction bases with no gene match: 19. The CDR3 spans 17 residues.

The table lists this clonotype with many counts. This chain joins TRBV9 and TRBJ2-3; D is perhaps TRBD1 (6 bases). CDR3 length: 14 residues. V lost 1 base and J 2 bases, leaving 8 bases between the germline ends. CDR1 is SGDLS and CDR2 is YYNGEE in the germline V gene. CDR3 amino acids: CASSVSGATDTQYF. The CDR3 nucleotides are TGTGCCAGCAGCGTATCAGGGGCCACAGATACGCAGTATTTT.

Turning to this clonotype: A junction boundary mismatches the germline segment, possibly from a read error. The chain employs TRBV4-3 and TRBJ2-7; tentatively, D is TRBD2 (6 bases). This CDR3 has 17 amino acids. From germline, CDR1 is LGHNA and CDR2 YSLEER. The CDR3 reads CTSSQDPVAGSIDEQYF. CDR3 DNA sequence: TGCACCAGCAGCCAAGATCCAGTGGCGGGGAGTATCGACGAGCAGTACTTC.

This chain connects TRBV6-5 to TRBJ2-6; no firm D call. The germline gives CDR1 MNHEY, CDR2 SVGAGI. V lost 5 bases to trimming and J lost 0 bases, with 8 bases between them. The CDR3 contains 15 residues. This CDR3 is CASSRVSSGANVLTF. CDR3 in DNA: TGTGCCAGCAGTAGGGTTAGCTCTGGGGCCAACGTCCTGACTTTC.